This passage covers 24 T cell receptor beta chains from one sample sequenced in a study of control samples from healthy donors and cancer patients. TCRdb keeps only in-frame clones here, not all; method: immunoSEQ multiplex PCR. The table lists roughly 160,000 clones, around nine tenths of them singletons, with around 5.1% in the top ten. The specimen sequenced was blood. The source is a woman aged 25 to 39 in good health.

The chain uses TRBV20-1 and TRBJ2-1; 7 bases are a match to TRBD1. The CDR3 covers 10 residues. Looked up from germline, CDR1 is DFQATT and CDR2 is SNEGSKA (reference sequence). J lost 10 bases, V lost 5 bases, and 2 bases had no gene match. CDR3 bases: TGCAGTGCTCACAGGGGAGAGCAGTTCTTC. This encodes CSAHRGEQFF.

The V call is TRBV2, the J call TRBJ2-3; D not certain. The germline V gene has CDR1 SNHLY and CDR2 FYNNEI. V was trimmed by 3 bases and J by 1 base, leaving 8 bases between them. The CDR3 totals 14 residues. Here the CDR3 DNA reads TGTGCCAGCAGTGAGGTAATGGGCACAGATACGCAGTATTTT. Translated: CASSEVMGTDTQYF.

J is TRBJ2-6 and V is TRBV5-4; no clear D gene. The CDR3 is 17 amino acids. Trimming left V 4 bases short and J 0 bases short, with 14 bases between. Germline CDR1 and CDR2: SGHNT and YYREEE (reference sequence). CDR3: CASSPDTRSSGANVLTF. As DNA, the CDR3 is TGTGCCAGCAGCCCAGACACCCGTAGCTCTGGGGCCAACGTCCTGACTTTC.

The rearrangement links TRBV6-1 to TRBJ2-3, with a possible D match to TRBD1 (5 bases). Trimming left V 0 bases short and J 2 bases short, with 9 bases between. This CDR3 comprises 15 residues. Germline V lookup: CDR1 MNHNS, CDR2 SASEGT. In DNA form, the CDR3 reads TGTGCCAGCAGTGAAGCTAGACAGATCACAGATACGCAGTATTTT. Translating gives CASSEARQITDTQYF.

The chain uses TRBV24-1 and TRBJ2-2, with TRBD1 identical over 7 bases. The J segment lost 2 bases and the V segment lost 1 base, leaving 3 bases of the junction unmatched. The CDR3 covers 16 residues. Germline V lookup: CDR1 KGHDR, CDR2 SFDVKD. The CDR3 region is CATSDLGTANTGELFF. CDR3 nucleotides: TGTGCCACCAGTGATTTAGGGACAGCCAACACCGGGGAGCTGTTTTTT.

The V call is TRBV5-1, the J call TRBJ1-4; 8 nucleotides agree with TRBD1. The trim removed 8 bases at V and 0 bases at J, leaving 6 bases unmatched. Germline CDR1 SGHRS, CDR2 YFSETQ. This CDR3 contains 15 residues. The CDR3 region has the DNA TGCGCCAGTAAGACAGGGGAGACAACTAATGAAAAACTGTTTTTT. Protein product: CASKTGETTNEKLFF.

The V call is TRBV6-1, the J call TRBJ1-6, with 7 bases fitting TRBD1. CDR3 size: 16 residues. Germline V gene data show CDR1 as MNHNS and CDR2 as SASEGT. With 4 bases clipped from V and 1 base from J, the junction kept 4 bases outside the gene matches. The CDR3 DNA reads TGTGCCAGCAGTGGGGTCAGGGGGTCCTATAATTCACCCCTCCACTTT. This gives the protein CASSGVRGSYNSPLHF.

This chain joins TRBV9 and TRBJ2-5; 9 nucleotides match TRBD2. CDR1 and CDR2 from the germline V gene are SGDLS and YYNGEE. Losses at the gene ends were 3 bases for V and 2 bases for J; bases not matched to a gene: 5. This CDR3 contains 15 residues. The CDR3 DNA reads TGTGCCAGCAGCGGTAGCGGGAGTGTTCAAGAGACCCAGTACTTC. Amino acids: CASSGSGSVQETQYF.

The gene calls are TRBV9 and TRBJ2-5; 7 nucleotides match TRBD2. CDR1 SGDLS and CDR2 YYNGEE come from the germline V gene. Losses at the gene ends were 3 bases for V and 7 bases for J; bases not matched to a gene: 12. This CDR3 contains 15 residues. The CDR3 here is CASSGKAARGGTQYF. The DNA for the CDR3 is TGTGCCAGCAGCGGCAAGGCAGCCCGCGGGGGGACCCAGTACTTC. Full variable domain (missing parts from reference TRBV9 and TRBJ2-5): DSGVTQTPKHLITATGQRVTLRCSPRSGDLSVYWYQQSLDQGLQFLIQYYNGEERAKGNILERFSAQQFPDLHSELNLSSLELGDSALYFCASSGKAARGGTQYFGPGTRLLVL.

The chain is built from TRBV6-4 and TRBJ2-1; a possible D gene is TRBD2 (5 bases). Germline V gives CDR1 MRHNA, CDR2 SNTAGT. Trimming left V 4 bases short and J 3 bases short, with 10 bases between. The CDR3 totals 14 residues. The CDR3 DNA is TGTGCCAGCAGTGGGGCCGGGGACTACAATGAGCAGTTCTTC. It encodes CASSGAGDYNEQFF.

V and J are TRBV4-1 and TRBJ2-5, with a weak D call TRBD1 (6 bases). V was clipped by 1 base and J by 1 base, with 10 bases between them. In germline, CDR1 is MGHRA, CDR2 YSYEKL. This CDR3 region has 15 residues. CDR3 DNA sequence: TGCGCCAGCAGCCAAGTGGGGGCTCGCCAAGAGACCCAGTACTTC. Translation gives CASSQVGARQETQYF.

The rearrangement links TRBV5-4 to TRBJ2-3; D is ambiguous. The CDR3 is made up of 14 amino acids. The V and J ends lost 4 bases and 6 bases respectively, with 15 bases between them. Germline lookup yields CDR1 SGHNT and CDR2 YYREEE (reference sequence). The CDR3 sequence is CASSLSDLSDTQYF. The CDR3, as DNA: TGTGCCAGCAGCCTGAGCGACTTGTCGGATACGCAGTATTTT.

The CDR3 DNA follows: TGTGCCAGCAGTTTAATAGGGCTAGCGGAATACGAGCAGTACTTC. It specifies CASSLIGLAEYEQYF. The rearrangement joins TRBV27 to TRBJ2-7; 7 nucleotides align to TRBD2. CDR3 length equals 15 residues. V trimming: 2 bases; J trimming: 4 bases; junction bases outside the gene matches: 8. Germline CDR1 and CDR2: MNHEY and SMNVEV (reference sequence).

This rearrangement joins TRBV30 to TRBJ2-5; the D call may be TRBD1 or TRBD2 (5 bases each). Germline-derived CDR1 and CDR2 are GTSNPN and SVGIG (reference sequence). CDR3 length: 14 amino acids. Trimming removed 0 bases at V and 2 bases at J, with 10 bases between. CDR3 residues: CAWSVGREQETQYF. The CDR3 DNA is TGTGCCTGGAGTGTAGGCAGGGAGCAAGAGACCCAGTACTTC.

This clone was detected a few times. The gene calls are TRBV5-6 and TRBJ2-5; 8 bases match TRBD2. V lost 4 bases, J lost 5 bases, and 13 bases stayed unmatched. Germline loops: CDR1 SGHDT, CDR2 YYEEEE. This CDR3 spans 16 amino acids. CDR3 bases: TGTGCCAGCAGCAGCGGGGGCGTTGGGGAGACGGAGACCCAGTACTTC. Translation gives CASSSGGVGETETQYF.

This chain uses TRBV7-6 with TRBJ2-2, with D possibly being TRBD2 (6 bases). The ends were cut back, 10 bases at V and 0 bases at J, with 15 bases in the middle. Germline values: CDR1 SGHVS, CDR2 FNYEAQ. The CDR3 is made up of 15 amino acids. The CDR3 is CATWGVTANTGELFF. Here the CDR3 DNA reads TGTGCCACGTGGGGGGTGACCGCGAACACCGGGGAGCTGTTTTTT.

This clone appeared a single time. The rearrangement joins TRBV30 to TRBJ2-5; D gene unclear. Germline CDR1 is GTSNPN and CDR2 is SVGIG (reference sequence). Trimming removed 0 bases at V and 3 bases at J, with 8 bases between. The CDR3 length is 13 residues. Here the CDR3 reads CAWSVVLKETQYF. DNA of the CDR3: TGTGCCTGGAGTGTCGTACTAAAAGAGACCCAGTACTTC.

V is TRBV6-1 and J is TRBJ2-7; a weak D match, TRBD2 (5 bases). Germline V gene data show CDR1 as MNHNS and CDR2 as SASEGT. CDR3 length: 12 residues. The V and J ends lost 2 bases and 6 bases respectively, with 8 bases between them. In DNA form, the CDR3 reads TGTGCCAGCAGTGAATCCCGGGGCGAGCAGTACGTC. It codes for CASSESRGEQYV.

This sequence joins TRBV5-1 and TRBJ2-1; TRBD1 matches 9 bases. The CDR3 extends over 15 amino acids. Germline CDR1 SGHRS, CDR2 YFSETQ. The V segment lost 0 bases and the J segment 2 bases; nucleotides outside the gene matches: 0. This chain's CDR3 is CASSLDRGPYNEQFF. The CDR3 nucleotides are TGCGCCAGCAGCTTGGACAGGGGGCCCTACAATGAGCAGTTCTTC. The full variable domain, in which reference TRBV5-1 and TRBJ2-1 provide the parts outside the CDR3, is KAGVTQTPRYLIKTRGQQVTLSCSPISGHRSVSWYQQTPGQGLQFLFEYFSETQRNKGNFPGRFSGRQFSNSRSEMNVSTLELGDSALYLCASSLDRGPYNEQFFGPGTRLTVL.

The CDR3 here is CAWIGGLDTEAFF. The CDR3 DNA follows: TGTGCCTGGATCGGGGGGCTGGACACTGAAGCTTTCTTT. This sequence joins TRBV30 and TRBJ1-1; a possible D gene is TRBD1 (6 bases). CDR3 length: 13 residues. CDR1 is GTSNPN, CDR2 SVGIG, per germline (reference sequence). V shed 4 bases and J shed 3 bases, with 12 bases lying between them.

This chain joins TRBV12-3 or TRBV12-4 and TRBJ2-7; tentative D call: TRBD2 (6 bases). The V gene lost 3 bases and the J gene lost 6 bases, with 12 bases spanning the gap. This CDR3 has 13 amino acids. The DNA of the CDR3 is TGTGCCAGCAGTTTTAGTGGAGGGGCCGAGCAGTACTTC. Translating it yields CASSFSGGAEQYF.

The CDR3 loop reads CASNAGGPGTDTQYF. The CDR3 DNA is TGTGCCAGCAATGCGGGGGGACCAGGCACAGATACGCAGTATTTT. This rearrangement joins TRBV6-5 to TRBJ2-3, with 8 bases lining up with TRBD2. Germline V CDR1 and CDR2: MNHEY, SVGAGI. V lost 7 bases, J lost 1 base, and 7 bases stayed unmatched. The CDR3 runs to 15 residues.

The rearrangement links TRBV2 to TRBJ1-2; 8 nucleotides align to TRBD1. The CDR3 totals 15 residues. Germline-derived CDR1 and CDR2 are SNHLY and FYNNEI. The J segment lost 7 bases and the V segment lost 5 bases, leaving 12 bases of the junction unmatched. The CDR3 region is CASSPRIQGAAGYTF. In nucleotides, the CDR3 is TGTGCCAGCAGTCCGCGCATCCAGGGGGCGGCTGGCTACACCTTC.

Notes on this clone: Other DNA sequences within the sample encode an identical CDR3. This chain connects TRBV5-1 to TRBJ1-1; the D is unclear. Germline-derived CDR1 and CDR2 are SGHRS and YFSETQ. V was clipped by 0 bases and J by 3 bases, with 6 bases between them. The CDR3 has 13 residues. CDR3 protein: CASSLGHDTEAFF. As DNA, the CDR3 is TGCGCCAGCAGCTTGGGCCATGACACTGAAGCTTTCTTT.